What follows is one T cell receptor beta chain and its context. The CDR3 has 16 residues. With V trimmed by 4 bases and J by 7 bases, 6 bases remained unmatched. CDR1 and CDR2 from the germline V gene are MNHNY and SVGAGI (reference sequence). This entry comes from a study of blood T cell repertoires in COVID-19. As for the study in general: Specimens from acute and convalescent COVID-19 originated in the United States, Italy and Spain. PBMCs, B-cell-depleted T cells, or T cells provided the cDNA or gDNA that made up the material.

In the original processing: How many nucleated cells were present was estimated from reference gene primer amplification. Sequencing used immunoSEQ multiplex PCR; TCRdb keeps in-frame clones, though not all of them. V, J and clone size derive from that table, while D and trimming were established from the DNA sequence. The repertoire has about 59,000 clones, under 90% of them found once; the top ten carry roughly 28%. The sequence was collected from a woman older than 75 with active or convalescent COVID-19. The sample consisted of peripheral blood. The chain joins TRBV6-6 to TRBJ2-1; TRBD2 matches at 14 bases. In DNA form, the CDR3 reads TGTGCCAGCAGTTCGGGGACTAGCGGGGGTTATAATGAGCAGTTCTTC. It translates to CASSSGTSGGYNEQFF.